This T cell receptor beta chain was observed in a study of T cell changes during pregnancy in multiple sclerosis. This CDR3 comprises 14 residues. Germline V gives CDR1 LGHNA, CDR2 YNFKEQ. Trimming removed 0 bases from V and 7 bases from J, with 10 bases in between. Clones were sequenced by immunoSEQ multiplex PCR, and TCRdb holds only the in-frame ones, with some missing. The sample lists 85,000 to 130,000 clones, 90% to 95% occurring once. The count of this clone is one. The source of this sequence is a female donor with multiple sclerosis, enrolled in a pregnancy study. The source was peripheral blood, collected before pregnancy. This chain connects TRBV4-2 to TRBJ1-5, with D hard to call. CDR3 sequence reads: CASSQDPGLQPQHF. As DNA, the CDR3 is TGTGCCAGCAGCCAAGACCCAGGTTTACAGCCCCAGCATTTT.